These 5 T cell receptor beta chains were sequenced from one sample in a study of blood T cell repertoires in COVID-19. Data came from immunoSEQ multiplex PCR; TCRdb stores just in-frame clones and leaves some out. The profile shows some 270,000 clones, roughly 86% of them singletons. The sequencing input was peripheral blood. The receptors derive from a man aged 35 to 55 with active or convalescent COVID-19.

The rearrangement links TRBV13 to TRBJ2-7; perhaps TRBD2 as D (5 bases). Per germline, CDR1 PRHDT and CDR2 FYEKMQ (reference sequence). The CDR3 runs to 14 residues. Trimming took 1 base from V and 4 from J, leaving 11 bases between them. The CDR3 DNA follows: TGTGCCAGCAGCTTAGAAGGGAGTCGATACGAGCAGTACTTC. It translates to CASSLEGSRYEQYF.

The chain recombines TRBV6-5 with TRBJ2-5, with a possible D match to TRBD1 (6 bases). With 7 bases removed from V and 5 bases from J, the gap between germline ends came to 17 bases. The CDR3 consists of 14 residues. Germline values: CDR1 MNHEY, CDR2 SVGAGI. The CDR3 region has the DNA TGTGCCAGCATTATCAGGGGAAGGGGTGAGACCCAGTACTTC. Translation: CASIIRGRGETQYF.

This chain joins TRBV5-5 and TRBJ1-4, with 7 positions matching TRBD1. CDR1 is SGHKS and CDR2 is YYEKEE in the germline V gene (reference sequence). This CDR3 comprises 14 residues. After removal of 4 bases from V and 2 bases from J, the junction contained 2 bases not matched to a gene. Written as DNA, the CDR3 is TGTGCCAGCAGCGTACAGGGGACTAATGAAAAACTGTTTTTT. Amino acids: CASSVQGTNEKLFF.

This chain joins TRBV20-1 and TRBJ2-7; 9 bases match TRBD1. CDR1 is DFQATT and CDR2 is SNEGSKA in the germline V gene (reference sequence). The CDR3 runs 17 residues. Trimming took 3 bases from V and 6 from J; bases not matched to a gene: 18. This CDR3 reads CSASRPGSGTGIPEQYF. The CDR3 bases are TGCAGTGCTAGTAGACCTGGGTCCGGGACAGGGATACCCGAGCAGTACTTC.

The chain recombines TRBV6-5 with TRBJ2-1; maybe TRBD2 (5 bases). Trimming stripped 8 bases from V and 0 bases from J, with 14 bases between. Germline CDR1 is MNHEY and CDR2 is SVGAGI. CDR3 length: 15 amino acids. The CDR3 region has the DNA TGTGCCAGCTTCGCGGTTGGGAGCTCCTACAATGAGCAGTTCTTC. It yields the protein CASFAVGSSYNEQFF.